The clone carrying this T cell receptor (beta chain) was picked up many times. Antigen specificity is unknown. The data were taken from a study of CD8 T cells in ankylosing spondylitis. General observations from the study: The authors reported significant enrichment of disease-linked clones in matched ankylosing spondylitis synovial fluid. In peripheral blood, disease-linked CD8+ clones occurred at relatively low frequencies. The study identified a TCR beta motif of under ten highly homologous variants that appeared characteristic of ankylosing spondylitis blood.

TCRdb ran MiXCR on the 5' RACE reads and lists one entry per CDR3 protein. The sample contains hundreds of thousands of distinct CDR3 sequences, roughly 10% of which appear only once. Between the trimmed V and J ends, which lost 4 bases and 3 bases, there was a span of 12 bases. This CDR3 region has 14 residues. The sequence was obtained from a male donor with ankylosing spondylitis. The chain employs TRBV12-3 or TRBV12-4 and TRBJ1-2, with unresolved D. Input material: blood, either unsorted or a sorted T cell fraction (not recorded which). As DNA, the CDR3 is TGTGCCAGCAGTTCCATTGGGATTTACTATGGCTACACCTTC. Translation gives CASSSIGIYYGYTF.